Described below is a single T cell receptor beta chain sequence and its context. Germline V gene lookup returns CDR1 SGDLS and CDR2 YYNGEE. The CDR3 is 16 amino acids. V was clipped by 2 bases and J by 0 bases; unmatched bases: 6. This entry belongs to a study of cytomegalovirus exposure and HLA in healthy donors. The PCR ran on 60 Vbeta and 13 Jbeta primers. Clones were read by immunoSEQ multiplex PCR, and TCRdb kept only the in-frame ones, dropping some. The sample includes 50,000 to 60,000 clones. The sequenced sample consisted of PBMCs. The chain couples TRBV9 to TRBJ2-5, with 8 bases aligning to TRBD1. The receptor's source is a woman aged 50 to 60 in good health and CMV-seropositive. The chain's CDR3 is CASSVTGGAYQETQYF. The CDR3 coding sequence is TGTGCCAGCAGCGTTACAGGGGGAGCGTACCAAGAGACCCAGTACTTC.